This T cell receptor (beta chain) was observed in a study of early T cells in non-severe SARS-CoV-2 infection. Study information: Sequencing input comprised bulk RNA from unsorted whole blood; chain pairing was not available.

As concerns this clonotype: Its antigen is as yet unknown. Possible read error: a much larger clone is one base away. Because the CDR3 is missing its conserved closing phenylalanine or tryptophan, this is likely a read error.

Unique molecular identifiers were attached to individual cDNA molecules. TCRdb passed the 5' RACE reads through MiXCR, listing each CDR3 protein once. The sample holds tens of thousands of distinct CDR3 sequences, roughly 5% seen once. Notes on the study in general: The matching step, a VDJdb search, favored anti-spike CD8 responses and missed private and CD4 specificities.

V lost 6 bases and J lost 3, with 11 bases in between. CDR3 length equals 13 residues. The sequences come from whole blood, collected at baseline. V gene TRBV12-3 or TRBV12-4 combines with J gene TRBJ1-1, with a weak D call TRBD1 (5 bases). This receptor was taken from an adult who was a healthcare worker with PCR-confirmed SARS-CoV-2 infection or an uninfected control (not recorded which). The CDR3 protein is CASSRQSYTEAFL. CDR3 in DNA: TGTGCCAGCAGCCGACAGTCTTACACTGAAGCTTTCCTT.